This T cell receptor (beta chain) was identified in a study of blood T cell repertoires in COVID-19. TCRdb's table, derived via immunoSEQ multiplex PCR, lists solely in-frame clones and lacks some. The top ten hold 8.6% of the sample, which has about 270,000 clones, over 75% seen once. The source material was peripheral blood. This clonotype was obtained from a human donor in a cohort sampled during active COVID-19.

CDR3 region: CATGGRRYEQYF. DNA for the CDR3: TGTGCCACCGGAGGCCGGCGCTACGAGCAGTACTTC. V gene TRBV2 combines with J gene TRBJ2-7; a weak D match, TRBD2 (5 bases). The CDR3 is made up of 12 amino acids. V was clipped by 10 bases and J by 3 bases, with 13 bases between them. Germline V CDR1 and CDR2: SNHLY, FYNNEI.